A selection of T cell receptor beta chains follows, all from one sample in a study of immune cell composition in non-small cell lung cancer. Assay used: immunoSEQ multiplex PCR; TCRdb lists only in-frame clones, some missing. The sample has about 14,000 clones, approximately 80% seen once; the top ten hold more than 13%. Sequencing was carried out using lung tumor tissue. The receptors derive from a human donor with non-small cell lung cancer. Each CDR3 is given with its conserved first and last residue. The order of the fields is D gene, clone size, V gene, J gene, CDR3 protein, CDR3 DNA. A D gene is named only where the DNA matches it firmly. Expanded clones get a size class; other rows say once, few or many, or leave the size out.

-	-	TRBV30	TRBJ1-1	CAWGRGNTEAFF	TGTGCCTGGGGCAGGGGGAACACTGAAGCTTTCTTT
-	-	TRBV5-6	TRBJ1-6	CASSLGTRGASPLHF	TGTGCCAGCAGCTTGGGGACTAGGGGGGCTTCACCCCTCCACTTT
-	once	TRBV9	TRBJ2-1	CASSFEGSSYNEQFF	TGTGCCAGCAGCTTCGAGGGAAGCTCCTACAATGAGCAGTTCTTC
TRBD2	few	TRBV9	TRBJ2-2	CASSFSSGSGGELFF	TGTGCCAGCAGCTTCAGTAGCGGGAGCGGCGGGGAGCTGTTTTTT
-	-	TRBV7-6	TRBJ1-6	CASRRASSYNSPLHF	TGTGCCAGCAGAAGAGCGAGCTCCTATAATTCACCCCTCCACTTT
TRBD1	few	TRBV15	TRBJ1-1	CATSRSSGTVMNTEAFF	TGTGCCACCAGCAGATCTTCCGGGACAGTAATGAACACTGAAGCTTTCTTT
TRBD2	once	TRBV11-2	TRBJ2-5	CASSLEGAGKETQYF	TGTGCCAGCAGCTTAGAGGGAGCGGGAAAAGAGACCCAGTACTTC
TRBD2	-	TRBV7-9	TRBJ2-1	CASSPTGTSGRWGYNEQFF	TGTGCCAGCAGCCCGACCGGGACTAGCGGGAGGTGGGGCTACAATGAGCAGTTCTTC
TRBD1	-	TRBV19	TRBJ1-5	CASSPRQGLGSNQPQHF	TGTGCCAGTAGTCCTAGACAGGGGCTCGGAAGCAATCAGCCCCAGCATTTT
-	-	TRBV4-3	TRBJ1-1	CASSHRRGTEAFF	TGCGCCAGCAGCCACCGACGCGGCACTGAAGCTTTCTTT
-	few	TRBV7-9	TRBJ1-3	CASSLEMAVGNTIYF	TGTGCCAGCAGCTTAGAGATGGCCGTCGGAAACACCATATATTTT
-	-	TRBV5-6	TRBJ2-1	CASSYRDTYNEQFF	TGTGCCAGCAGCTACCGGGACACCTACAATGAGCAGTTCTTC
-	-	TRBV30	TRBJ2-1	CAAGAVSYNEQFF	TGTGCGGCGGGGGCTGTCTCCTACAATGAGCAGTTCTTC
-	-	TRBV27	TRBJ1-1	CASSLGDSNTEAFF	TGTGCCAGCAGTTTAGGGGACTCGAACACTGAAGCTTTCTTT
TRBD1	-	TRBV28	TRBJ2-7	CASSVRDRGLYEQYF	TGTGCCAGCAGTGTCCGGGACAGGGGACTCTACGAGCAGTACTTC
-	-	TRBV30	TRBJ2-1	CAWTGNQIYYNEQFF	TGTGCCTGGACAGGGAACCAGATTTACTACAATGAGCAGTTCTTC
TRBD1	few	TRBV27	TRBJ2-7	CASSLPTGPYEQYF	TGTGCCAGCAGTCTCCCGACAGGGCCATACGAGCAGTACTTC
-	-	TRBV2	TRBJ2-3	CASRAEGGWVDTQYF	TGTGCCAGCAGGGCCGAGGGCGGGTGGGTAGATACGCAGTATTTT
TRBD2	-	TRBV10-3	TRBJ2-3	CAISIGGGEDTQYF	TGTGCCATCAGCATCGGGGGAGGGGAAGATACGCAGTATTTT
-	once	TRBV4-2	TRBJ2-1	CASSQVGGSYNEQFF	TGTGCCAGCAGCCAAGTAGGCGGGTCCTACAATGAGCAGTTCTTC
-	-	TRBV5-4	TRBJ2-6	CASSLVKAAGANVLTF	TGTGCCAGCAGCTTGGTCAAGGCGGCCGGGGCCAACGTCCTGACTTTC
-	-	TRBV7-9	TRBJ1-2	CASSRGGYGYTF	TGTGCCAGCAGCAGGGGGGGTTATGGCTACACCTTC
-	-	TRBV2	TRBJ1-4	CASSQGRGTNEKLFF	TGTGCCAGCAGTCAGGGGCGGGGGACTAATGAAAAACTGTTTTTT
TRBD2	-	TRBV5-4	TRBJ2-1	CASSLGVAGEVSSYNEQFF	TGTGCCAGCAGCTTGGGGGTAGCGGGAGAAGTTAGCTCCTACAATGAGCAGTTCTTC
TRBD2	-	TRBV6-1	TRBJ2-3	CASSGKGAGGITDTQYF	TGTGCCAGCAGTGGAAAAGGAGCGGGAGGGATCACAGATACGCAGTATTTT
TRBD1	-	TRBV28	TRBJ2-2	CASSFMDRGNTGELFF	TGTGCCAGCAGTTTTATGGACAGGGGAAACACCGGGGAGCTGTTTTTT
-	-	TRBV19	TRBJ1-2	CASSSPQGLPTNYGYTF	TGTGCCAGTAGTTCCCCGCAGGGACTCCCGACTAACTATGGCTACACCTTC
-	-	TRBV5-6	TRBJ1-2	CASSSTANYGYTF	TGTGCCAGCAGCTCTACAGCTAACTATGGCTACACCTTC
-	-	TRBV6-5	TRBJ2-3	CASSYSRWGARDTQYF	TGTGCCAGCAGTTACTCAAGGTGGGGCGCCAGAGATACGCAGTATTTT
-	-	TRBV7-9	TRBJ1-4	CASSSGFRNEKLFF	TGTGCCAGCAGCTCCGGGTTCAGAAATGAAAAACTGTTTTTT
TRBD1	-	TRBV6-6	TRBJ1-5	CASSYMDRVDQPQHF	TGTGCCAGCAGTTACATGGACAGGGTGGATCAGCCCCAGCATTTT
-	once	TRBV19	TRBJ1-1	CASSTLLLGNTEAFF	TGTGCCAGTAGTACCCTACTATTAGGAAACACTGAAGCTTTCTTT
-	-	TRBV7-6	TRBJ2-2	CASSHEYTGELFF	TGTGCCAGCAGCCACGAGTACACCGGGGAGCTGTTTTTT
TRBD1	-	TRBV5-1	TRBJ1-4	CASSLGTGPNEKLFF	TGCGCCAGCAGCTTGGGGACAGGACCAAATGAAAAACTGTTTTTT
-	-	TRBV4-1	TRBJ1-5	CASSQAGGGGRGQPQHF	TGCGCCAGCAGCCAAGCCGGGGGCGGAGGGAGGGGTCAGCCCCAGCATTTT
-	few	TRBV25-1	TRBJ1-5	CASSSGQINQPQHF	TGTGCCAGCAGTAGTGGACAGATCAATCAGCCCCAGCATTTT
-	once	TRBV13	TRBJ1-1	CASSAPTGLTEAFF	TGTGCCAGCAGCGCTCCAACAGGGCTCACTGAAGCTTTCTTT
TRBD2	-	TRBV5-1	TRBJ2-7	CASSIGTSGLNEQYF	TGCGCCAGCAGCATCGGGACTAGCGGCCTCAACGAGCAGTACTTC
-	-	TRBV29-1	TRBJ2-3	CSVGRTDTQYF	TGCAGCGTTGGGCGCACAGATACGCAGTATTTT
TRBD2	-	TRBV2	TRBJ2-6	CASRTSGTSGANVLTF	TGTGCCAGCAGGACTAGCGGGACCTCTGGGGCCAACGTCCTGACTTTC
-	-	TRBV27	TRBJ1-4	CASSLWQRAGSATNEKLFF	TGTGCCAGCAGTTTATGGCAACGGGCAGGGTCTGCAACTAATGAAAAACTGTTTTTT
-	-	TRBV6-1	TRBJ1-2	CASTEPRGNYGYTF	TGTGCCAGCACAGAACCCAGGGGAAACTATGGCTACACCTTC
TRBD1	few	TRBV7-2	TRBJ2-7	CASSLEGQSYEQYF	TGTGCCAGCAGCTTAGAGGGACAGTCCTACGAGCAGTACTTC
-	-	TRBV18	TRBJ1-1	CASSRENTEAFF	TGTGCCAGCTCCAGGGAAAACACTGAAGCTTTCTTT
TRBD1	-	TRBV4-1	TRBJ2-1	CASSQNWVPTSGTGGLDEQFF	TGCGCCAGCAGCCAAAACTGGGTCCCAACCTCCGGGACAGGGGGCCTGGATGAGCAGTTCTTC
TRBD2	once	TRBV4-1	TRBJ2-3	CASSEGGRGGFADTQYF	TGCGCCAGCAGCGAAGGAGGGCGGGGGGGGTTTGCAGATACGCAGTATTTT
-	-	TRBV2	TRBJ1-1	CASSEFGGGTEAFF	TGTGCCAGCAGTGAGTTCGGGGGTGGGACTGAAGCTTTCTTT
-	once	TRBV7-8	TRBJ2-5	CASKLGETQYF	TGTGCCAGCAAACTCGGGGAGACCCAGTACTTC
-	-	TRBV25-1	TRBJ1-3	CASSEGPQTIYF	TGTGCCAGCAGTGAAGGCCCCCAGACCATATATTTT
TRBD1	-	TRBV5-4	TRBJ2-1	CASSLGDRPLGEQFF	TGTGCCAGCAGCTTGGGGGACAGACCCCTGGGTGAGCAGTTCTTC
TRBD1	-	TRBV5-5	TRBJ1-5	CASSLRGTGEQPQHF	TGTGCCAGCTCTTTGAGAGGGACAGGGGAACAGCCCCAGCATTTT
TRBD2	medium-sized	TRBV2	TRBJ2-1	CASSGTSGRDEQFF	TGTGCCAGCAGCGGGACTAGCGGGAGGGATGAGCAGTTCTTC
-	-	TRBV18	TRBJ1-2	CASSPREASYGYTF	TGTGCCAGCTCACCTCGGGAAGCTAGCTATGGCTACACCTTC
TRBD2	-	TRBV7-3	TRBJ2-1	CASSLTAGSYNEQFF	TGTGCCAGCAGCTTAACAGCGGGGTCCTACAATGAGCAGTTCTTC
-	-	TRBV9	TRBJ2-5	CASSVGSKQETQYF	TGTGCCAGCAGCGTAGGGAGTAAGCAAGAGACCCAGTACTTC